This TCR beta chain stems from a study of neurological immune-mediated disorders. Background on the study: Multiple sclerosis patients numbered some 35, of whom around 31 were relapsing-remitting and 3 secondary progressive. Study-wide results and limits: When repertoires were grouped phylogenetically, those of 18 of 34 multiple sclerosis patients fell into one related-CDR3 cluster, a possible signature.

CDR3 length: 14 residues. TCRdb processed the 5' RACE reads anew with MiXCR; each CDR3 protein has one entry. The sample carries 40,000 or so distinct CDR3 sequences, roughly 2.5% recorded once. The unsorted libraries had their origin in 2 million PBMCs stored at -80 C. Notes on this clonotype: What it binds is unknown. One end of the junction does not line up with germline, which may come from a read error.

The specimen was PBMCs. The clonotype originates from a man in his forties or fifties with multiple sclerosis. The J gene is TRBJ1-1, the V gene TRBV12-3 or TRBV12-4; a possible D gene is TRBD1 (5 bases). The CDR3 protein is CVSSQQGGDTEAFF. CDR3 coding DNA: TGTGTCAGCAGTCAGCAGGGAGGGGACACTGAAGCTTTCTTT.